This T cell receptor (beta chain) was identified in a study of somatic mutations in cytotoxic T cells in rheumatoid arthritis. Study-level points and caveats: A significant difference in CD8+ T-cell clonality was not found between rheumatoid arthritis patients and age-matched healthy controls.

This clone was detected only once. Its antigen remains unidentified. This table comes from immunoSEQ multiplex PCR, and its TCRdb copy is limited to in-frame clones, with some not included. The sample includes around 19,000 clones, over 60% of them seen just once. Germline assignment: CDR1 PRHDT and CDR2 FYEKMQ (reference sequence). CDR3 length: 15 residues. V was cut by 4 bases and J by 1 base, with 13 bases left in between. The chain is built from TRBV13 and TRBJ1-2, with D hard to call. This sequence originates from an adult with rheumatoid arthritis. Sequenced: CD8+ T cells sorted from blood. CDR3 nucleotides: TGTGCCAGCAGCTCTGGACGGAACCTTAACTATGGCTACACCTTC. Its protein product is CASSSGRNLNYGYTF. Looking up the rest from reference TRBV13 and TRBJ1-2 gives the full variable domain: AAGVIQSPRHLIKEKRETATLKCYPIPRHDTVYWYQQGPGQDPQFLISFYEKMQSDKGSIPDRFSAQQFSDYHSELNMSSLELGDSALYFCASSSGRNLNYGYTFGSGTRLTVV.